What follows are 10 T cell receptor beta chains derived from one specimen sequenced in a study of blood T cell repertoires in COVID-19. Data came from immunoSEQ multiplex PCR; TCRdb stores just in-frame clones and leaves some out. The sample has 210,000 or so clones, around 89% seen once. The sequencing input was peripheral blood. The receptors were gathered from a man in his fifties or sixties with acute or convalescent COVID-19.

CDR3 in DNA: TGTGCCAGCAGATCTCCCGGGGGTAAGCAGTATTTT. It yields the protein CASRSPGGKQYF. The chain links TRBV28 to TRBJ2-3, with D maybe TRBD2 (6 bases). Germline V gives CDR1 MDHEN, CDR2 SYDVKM. Between the trimmed V and J ends, which lost 6 bases and 11 bases, there was a span of 15 bases. CDR3 length equals 12 residues.

This rearrangement joins TRBV28 to TRBJ2-7; 7 bases align to TRBD2. The trim removed 3 bases at V and 1 base at J, leaving 9 bases unmatched. This CDR3 is built from 16 residues. Germline lookup yields CDR1 MDHEN and CDR2 SYDVKM. In DNA, the CDR3 is TGTGCCAGCAGTTTGGGTGGGGCGGGGGAATCCTACGAGCAGTACTTC. Its translation: CASSLGGAGESYEQYF.

The chain has TRBV5-1 and TRBJ1-5; TRBD1 aligns across 7 bases. V gave up 3 bases and J gave up 0 bases; unmatched junction bases: 0. The germline V gene encodes CDR1 SGHRS and CDR2 YFSETQ. The CDR3 sequence is 14 residues long. The CDR3 DNA sequence: TGCGCCAGCAGCTCAGGGGGTAGCAATCAGCCCCAGCATTTT. Its translation: CASSSGGSNQPQHF.

The V and J genes are TRBV7-9 and TRBJ1-1; D unclear. CDR3 size: 14 residues. The germline V and J ends were trimmed by 5 bases and 5 bases, with 15 bases remaining between them. CDR1 is SEHNR, CDR2 FQNEAQ, per germline (reference sequence). The CDR3 loop is CASSLGSSWTEAFF. CDR3 sequence (DNA): TGTGCCAGCAGCCTGGGCTCGTCTTGGACTGAAGCTTTCTTT. The full variable domain, its missing parts supplied by reference TRBV7-9 and TRBJ1-1, is DTGVSQNPRHKITKRGQNVTFRCDPISEHNRLYWYRQTLGQGPEFLTYFQNEAQLEKSRLLSDRFSAERPKGSFSTLEIQRTEQGDSAMYLCASSLGSSWTEAFFGQGTRLTVV.

The chain carries TRBV9 and TRBJ2-2; 10 positions match TRBD2. V was clipped by 0 bases and J by 6 bases; unmatched bases: 11. Looked up from germline, CDR1 is SGDLS and CDR2 is YYNGEE. This CDR3 has 18 residues. CDR3 DNA: TGTGCCAGCAGCGTAGTTCCCAGCGGGGGGGCTACCGCCGGGGAGCTGTTTTTT. Translated, it gives CASSVVPSGGATAGELFF.

This rearrangement joins TRBV5-1 to TRBJ1-3; perhaps TRBD1 as D (6 bases). CDR1 is SGHRS and CDR2 is YFSETQ in the germline V gene. Trimming left V 0 bases short and J 3 bases short, with 10 bases between. This CDR3 contains 15 residues. This CDR3 is CASSLGGQIGNTIYF. CDR3 nucleotides: TGCGCCAGCAGCTTGGGGGGGCAGATTGGAAACACCATATATTTT.

The chain carries TRBV3-1 (or the pseudogene TRBV3-2) and TRBJ1-2; no definite D call. This CDR3 comprises 17 residues. V lost 0 bases and J 4 bases, leaving 18 bases between the germline ends. Germline V gene sequence: CDR1 LGHDT, CDR2 YNNKEL (reference sequence). The CDR3 region is CASSQDETRGGFYGYTF. The CDR3 nucleotides read TGTGCCAGCAGCCAAGATGAGACTCGGGGAGGGTTCTATGGCTACACCTTC.

The genes are TRBV19 and TRBJ2-1; no reliable D call. This CDR3 is 11 amino acids long. Trimming pared 5 bases from V and 10 bases from J, leaving 9 bases between. The germline gives CDR1 LNHDA, CDR2 SQIVND (reference sequence). In nucleotides, the CDR3 is TGTGCCAGTAGTTTCAAACAGGAGCAGTTCTTC. Translating it yields CASSFKQEQFF.

The chain couples TRBV2 to TRBJ1-3; D not resolved. From germline, CDR1 is SNHLY and CDR2 FYNNEI. CDR3 size: 14 residues. V lost 2 bases to trimming and J lost 10 bases, with 15 bases between them. Here the CDR3 reads CASSETGAPGTIYF. CDR3 nucleotides: TGTGCCAGCAGTGAAACGGGTGCTCCCGGGACCATATATTTT.

CDR3 nucleotide sequence: TGTGCCAGCAGCTTCGCGGTATCTGGGGCCAACGTCCTGACTTTC. Translating gives CASSFAVSGANVLTF. The chain is built from TRBV6-6 and TRBJ2-6; D not certain. V lost 6 bases and J lost 1, with 10 bases in between. The CDR3 covers 15 residues. CDR1 MNHNY and CDR2 SVGAGI come from the germline V gene (reference sequence).